The 12 T cell receptor beta chains presented below share a single source sample, sequenced in a study of low-dose radiotherapy and immunotherapy resistance in tumors. TRAV- and TRBV-specific primers were used for first-strand cDNA, which covered alpha and beta chains. Both a constant-region primer and a V-primer adapter served to amplify TCRs across roughly 20 PCR cycles. TCRdb re-derived calls from the reads in MiXCR, one entry per CDR3 protein. Here the sample spans roughly 8,700 distinct CDR3 sequences, more than 65% being singletons. These receptors were taken from a human donor with advanced metastatic prostate, ovarian, gallbladder or colorectal cancer (not recorded which). This table probably holds off-target reads from a library built for another chain.

The chain joins TRBV30 to TRBJ2-5; D not certain. The CDR3 covers 12 residues. The germline V and J ends were trimmed by 0 bases and 2 bases, with 4 bases remaining between them. CDR1 is GTSNPN, CDR2 SVGIG, per germline (reference sequence). CDR3 DNA sequence: TGTGCCTGGAGTGTTTCTCAAGAGACCCAGTACTTC. Translating it yields CAWSVSQETQYF. The variable domain in full, completed from reference TRBV30 and TRBJ2-5, reads SQTIHQWPATLVQPVGSPLSLECTVEGTSNPNLYWYRQAAGRGLQLLFYSVGIGQISSEVPQNLSASRPQDRQFILSSKKLLLSDSGFYLCAWSVSQETQYFGPGTRLLVL.

The V call is TRBV24-1, the J call TRBJ2-1; TRBD2 might be the D (6 bases). The germline CDR1 and CDR2 sequences are KGHDR and SFDVKD. Trimming cost V 5 bases and J 8 bases, with 21 bases left between them. The CDR3 spans 16 residues. As DNA, the CDR3 is TGTGCCACCAGTGGCCCCACTAGCTTCGGGATGGATGAGCAGTTCTTC. Translated, it gives CATSGPTSFGMDEQFF.

The CDR3 reads CASSEVGTGTNEKLFF. In DNA, the CDR3 is TGTGCCAGCAGTGAAGTTGGGACAGGGACTAATGAAAAACTGTTTTTT. This sequence joins TRBV2 and TRBJ1-4; 9 bases fit TRBD1. After removal of 1 base from V and 2 bases from J, the junction contained 2 bases not matched to a gene. The CDR3 consists of 16 residues. CDR1 is SNHLY and CDR2 is FYNNEI in the germline V gene.

V is TRBV5-1 and J is TRBJ1-1; 8 nucleotides line up with TRBD1. The V gene end was trimmed by 6 bases and the J gene end by 6 bases; junction bases not matched to a gene: 10. CDR3 length: 14 residues. From germline, CDR1 is SGHRS and CDR2 YFSETQ. The CDR3 spells CASTKDRGFSEAFF. CDR3 sequence (DNA): TGCGCCAGCACCAAAGACAGGGGATTCTCTGAAGCTTTCTTT.

The J gene is TRBJ2-2, the V gene TRBV5-4; unclear D gene. Germline CDR1 and CDR2: SGHNT and YYREEE (reference sequence). Between the trimmed V and J ends, which lost 3 bases and 11 bases, there was a span of 14 bases. This CDR3 region has 13 residues. The CDR3 loop is CASSSGPNIELFF. The CDR3 DNA sequence: TGTGCCAGCAGCTCGGGCCCGAACATAGAGCTGTTTTTT.

This clonotype was detected a few times. The chain joins TRBV5-4 to TRBJ2-7; 10 bases are a match to TRBD2. The germline gives CDR1 SGHNT, CDR2 YYREEE (reference sequence). The CDR3 sequence is 15 residues long. J gave up 5 bases and V 4 bases, and 9 bases lay outside the gene matches. The CDR3 DNA is TGTGCCAGCAGCCCCAGCGGGAGGGCCCTTCACGAGCAGTACTTC. Translation gives CASSPSGRALHEQYF.

The chain couples TRBV27 to TRBJ2-7; D could derive from TRBD1 or TRBD2 (5 bases each). The CDR3 runs 14 residues. Between the trimmed V and J ends, which lost 4 bases and 4 bases, there was a span of 14 bases. From germline, CDR1 is MNHEY and CDR2 SMNVEV (reference sequence). Here the CDR3 DNA reads TGTGCCAGCAGTTCCGGGACCCCTAGATACGAGCAGTACTTC. Translation: CASSSGTPRYEQYF.

Only a few counts were recorded for this clonotype. The chain couples TRBV10-3 to TRBJ2-7; D call uncertain. The V end was cut by 10 bases, the J end by 2 bases, with 12 bases between. The germline V gene encodes CDR1 ENHRY and CDR2 SYGVKD. The CDR3 length is 12 residues. The chain's CDR3 is CATRGPTYEQYF. The DNA for the CDR3 is TGTGCCACCCGAGGACCCACCTACGAGCAGTACTTC.

The gene calls are TRBV11-2 and TRBJ2-3, with D possibly being TRBD2 (6 bases). This CDR3 has 17 amino acids. V gave up 5 bases and J gave up 3 bases, with 21 bases separating them. CDR1 SGHAT and CDR2 FQNNGV come from the germline V gene. The DNA of the CDR3 is TGTGCCAGCAGCCTCTTGCTTGGGGGGTTGAGGACAGATACGCAGTATTTT. It encodes CASSLLLGGLRTDTQYF. Using reference TRBV11-2 and TRBJ2-3 for the parts outside the CDR3, the full variable domain is EAGVAQSPRYKIIEKRQSVAFWCNPISGHATLYWYQQILGQGPKLLIQFQNNGVVDDSQLPKDRFSAERLKGVDSTLKIQPAKLEDSAVYLCASSLLLGGLRTDTQYFGPGTRLTVL.

This sequence joins TRBV20-1 and TRBJ1-6; D remains unclear. Trimming stripped 5 bases from V and 7 bases from J, with 9 bases between. Germline V gene data show CDR1 as DFQATT and CDR2 as SNEGSKA (reference sequence). The CDR3 length is 12 residues. In nucleotides, the CDR3 is TGCAGTGCTGCGCAACCAAATTCACCCCTCCACTTT. Residues: CSAAQPNSPLHF.

This chain joins TRBV20-1 and TRBJ2-2; the D is unclear. Trimming stripped 5 bases from V and 7 bases from J, with 8 bases between. CDR1 and CDR2 from the germline V gene are DFQATT and SNEGSKA (reference sequence). The CDR3 runs to 11 residues. CDR3 amino acids: CSAPEIGELFF. CDR3 coding DNA: TGCAGTGCTCCGGAAATCGGGGAGCTGTTTTTT.

The chain combines TRBV5-1 with TRBJ2-2; D may be TRBD1 (6 bases). This CDR3 is built from 14 residues. CDR1 is SGHRS and CDR2 is YFSETQ in the germline V gene. V lost 0 bases, J lost 6 bases, and 9 bases lay in between. The CDR3 here is CASSLGQAPGELFF. The CDR3 DNA sequence: TGCGCCAGCAGCTTGGGACAGGCCCCCGGGGAGCTGTTTTTT.